The 22 T cell receptor beta chains below were found in one sample sequenced in a study of CD8+CD57+ T cells in acquired aplastic anemia. Whoever was chosen for sequencing had shown CD8+CD57+ cell expansion by flow cytometry. The study profiled TCR beta VDJ and CDR3 using genomic DNA as template. MiXCR was run by TCRdb on the reads, yielding one entry per CDR3 protein. The sample consists of 200,000 or so distinct CDR3 sequences, under 50% of them appearing once. Specimen: sorted CD4+, CD8+, or CD8+CD57+ T cells (not recorded which) from PBMCs. Source of these receptors: a human donor with aplastic anemia.

This chain links TRBV29-1 with TRBJ1-3, with D perhaps matching TRBD1 (6 bases). In germline, CDR1 is SQVTM, CDR2 ANQGSEA. The CDR3 is 13 residues long. V dropped 6 bases and J dropped 0 bases, with 9 bases sitting between them. The CDR3 DNA reads TGCAGCGTGGGACACCGCTCTGGAAACACCATATATTTT. It yields the protein CSVGHRSGNTIYF.

The gene calls are TRBV29-1 and TRBJ2-3; a weak D match, TRBD1 (5 bases). Between the trimmed V and J ends, which lost 4 bases and 2 bases, there was a span of 13 bases. Germline V gene sequence: CDR1 SQVTM, CDR2 ANQGSEA. CDR3 size: 14 residues. DNA for the CDR3: TGCAGCGTTGGGGCCAGGGTAAACACAGATACGCAGTATTTT. Translation gives CSVGARVNTDTQYF.

This clonotype was observed at least ten times. The V and J genes are TRBV10-1 and TRBJ1-3; D gene uncertain. CDR1 and CDR2 from the germline V gene are WNHNN and SYGVQD (reference sequence). This CDR3 comprises 13 residues. The V end lost 5 bases, the J end lost 0 bases, and 5 bases lay between the germline ends. CDR3 region: CASSPSSGNTIYF. The CDR3 coding sequence is TGCGCCAGCAGTCCGAGCTCTGGAAACACCATATATTTT.

As concerns this clonotype: Because the CDR3 is missing its conserved closing phenylalanine or tryptophan, this is likely a read error. The DNA is omitted, as the CDR3 cannot be located on it reliably, and the CDR3 follows TCRdb's listing. The gene calls are TRBV5-1 and TRBJ1-6. The CDR3 sequence runs 10 residues, both termini included. Germline CDR1 reads SGHRS; CDR2 reads YFSETQ. This CDR3 is CASSLEPIRT.

Only a few counts were recorded for this clonotype. The rearrangement uses TRBV6-1 and TRBJ2-3; 7 bases fit TRBD1. The germline V gene has CDR1 MNHNS and CDR2 SASEGT. V gave up 6 bases and J gave up 3 bases; unmatched junction bases: 3. The CDR3 is 13 residues long. CDR3 residues: CASSAGGTDTQYF. The DNA of the CDR3 is TGTGCCAGCAGCGCAGGGGGAACAGATACGCAGTATTTT.

This clonotype was picked up many times. The CDR3 DNA reads as TGTGCCAGCAGTTTAGTGAGGAACTATGGCTACACCTTC. Protein product: CASSLVRNYGYTF. J is TRBJ1-2 and V is TRBV12-3 or TRBV12-4; D ambiguous. The CDR3 covers 13 residues. Trimming left V 1 base short and J 2 bases short, with 5 bases between.

This chain links TRBV19 with TRBJ2-1; no clear D gene. The CDR3 is made up of 14 amino acids. V dropped 8 bases and J dropped 7 bases, with 18 bases sitting between them. The V gene's germline CDR1 is LNHDA and CDR2 SQIVND (reference sequence). CDR3 DNA: TGTGCCAGTTCTGTGTTAGCCCGATTAAATGAGCAGTTCTTC. Translated: CASSVLARLNEQFF.

The chain joins TRBV5-1 to TRBJ2-3; 8 positions match TRBD1. The CDR3 is 15 residues long. The germline CDR1 and CDR2 sequences are SGHRS and YFSETQ. The V and J ends lost 4 bases and 0 bases, in that order; junction bases with no gene match: 4. CDR3 protein: CASSQDRASTDTQYF. The DNA for the CDR3 is TGCGCCAGCAGCCAGGACAGGGCTAGCACAGATACGCAGTATTTT.

The chain couples TRBV25-1 to TRBJ2-7; D remains unclear. This CDR3 is built from 18 residues. CDR1 and CDR2 from the germline V gene are MGHDK and SYGVNS. Trimming removed 1 base at V and 9 bases at J, with 28 bases between. CDR3 sequence (DNA): TGTGCCAGCAGTGAATTTAGGGTCTCGGCCAGGATCCGCTTCGGGCAGTACTTC. Translation: CASSEFRVSARIRFGQYF.

V gene TRBV2 combines with J gene TRBJ1-2; D gene unclear. Germline CDR1 and CDR2: SNHLY and FYNNEI. The CDR3 consists of 16 residues. Trimming cost V 0 bases and J 5 bases, with 16 bases left between them. DNA of the CDR3: TGTGCCAGCAGTGAAGCGCTTCGACCTGACGATTATGGCTACACCTTC. As protein: CASSEALRPDDYGYTF.

The chain has TRBV20-1 and TRBJ2-7; 10 bases align to TRBD1. V trimming: 6 bases; J trimming: 1 base; junction bases outside the gene matches: 12. The CDR3 contains 16 residues. Germline assignment: CDR1 DFQATT and CDR2 SNEGSKA (reference sequence). The CDR3 DNA follows: TGCAGTGCCAGCAGAACCGGGACAGGGGATTCCTACGAGCAGTACTTC. This sequence encodes CSASRTGTGDSYEQYF.

This clonotype occurred many times. The genes are TRBV5-1 and TRBJ2-5; 7 bases are shared with TRBD1. Trimming cost V 8 bases and J 2 bases; bases outside gene matches: 3. CDR1 and CDR2 (germline): SGHRS, YFSETQ. This CDR3 comprises 12 residues. The CDR3 here is CASTGVQETQYF. Written as DNA, the CDR3 is TGCGCCAGTACAGGGGTGCAAGAGACCCAGTACTTC.

V usage is TRBV19 and J usage is TRBJ2-3, with D tentatively TRBD1 (7 bases). From germline, CDR1 is LNHDA and CDR2 SQIVND (reference sequence). This CDR3 region has 16 residues. Trimming removed 5 bases at V and 2 bases at J, with 17 bases between. Here the CDR3 DNA reads TGTGCCAGTAGTCTTCCGACAGGGAGGATCACAGATACGCAGTATTTT. Translation: CASSLPTGRITDTQYF.

The rearrangement links TRBV3-1 to TRBJ2-7; D might be TRBD1 (6 bases). Germline CDR1 is LGHDT and CDR2 is YNNKEL (reference sequence). This CDR3 has 16 amino acids. Between the trimmed V and J ends, which lost 4 bases and 0 bases, there was a span of 16 bases. In DNA, the CDR3 is TGTGCCAGCAGCCGAGGTCCAGGGGTCTCCTCCTACGAGCAGTACTTC. Translating gives CASSRGPGVSSYEQYF.

The chain carries TRBV2 and TRBJ2-5; TRBD1 matches at 7 bases. The CDR3 runs 13 residues. V lost 5 bases to trimming and J lost 5 bases; unmatched junction nucleotides: 5. CDR1 is SNHLY, CDR2 FYNNEI, per germline. CDR3 in DNA: TGTGCCAGCAGTAAACAGGGGACGGAGACCCAGTACTTC. Translating it yields CASSKQGTETQYF.

The chain links TRBV2 to TRBJ1-2, with 10 bases identical to TRBD1. The J segment lost 2 bases and the V segment lost 4 bases, leaving 1 base of the junction unmatched. CDR1 is SNHLY and CDR2 is FYNNEI in the germline V gene. The CDR3 contains 14 residues. CDR3 nucleotide sequence: TGTGCCAGCAGTGCGGGACAGGGGAACTATGGCTACACCTTC. Protein: CASSAGQGNYGYTF.

This chain joins TRBV15 and TRBJ2-7; D gene ambiguous. Trimming cost V 0 bases and J 3 bases, with 9 bases left between them. Germline CDR1 LNHNV, CDR2 YYDKDF (reference sequence). The CDR3 sequence is 14 residues long. CDR3: CATSRDTQIYEQYF. The CDR3 DNA reads as TGTGCCACCAGCAGAGATACGCAGATCTACGAGCAGTACTTC.

This clonotype came up many times. The V and J genes are TRBV7-9 and TRBJ2-1, with 7 bases that match TRBD2. The V segment lost 1 base and the J segment 10 bases; nucleotides outside the gene matches: 13. CDR1 SEHNR and CDR2 FQNEAQ come from the germline V gene (reference sequence). There are 16 residues in the CDR3. The CDR3 protein is CASSLGHITRAGEQFF. DNA for the CDR3: TGTGCCAGCAGCTTAGGGCACATTACCAGAGCGGGGGAGCAGTTCTTC.

The chain recombines TRBV28 with TRBJ1-4; D remains unclear. The germline V and J ends were trimmed by 10 bases and 7 bases, with 13 bases remaining between them. The CDR3 is made up of 12 amino acids. The germline V gene has CDR1 MDHEN and CDR2 SYDVKM. CDR3 protein: CANGLPREKLFF. The CDR3 nucleotides read TGTGCCAACGGTTTGCCTCGTGAAAAACTGTTTTTT.

A word on this clonotype: A read error may produce the germline difference seen at one junction end. This chain joins TRBV4-1 and TRBJ2-4, with D perhaps assigned TRBD1 or TRBD2 (5 bases each). The CDR3 is 14 residues long. Germline values: CDR1 MGHRA, CDR2 YSYEKL. In DNA form, the CDR3 reads TGCGCCAGCAGCCAGCCAGGGACCAAAAACGTTCAGTACTTC. It encodes CASSQPGTKNVQYF.

This clonotype came up many times. V and J are TRBV11-2 and TRBJ2-7; D gene unclear. Trimming took 0 bases from V and 3 from J, leaving 9 bases between them. The CDR3 totals 14 residues. The V gene's germline CDR1 is SGHAT and CDR2 FQNNGV. CDR3 in DNA: TGTGCCAGCAGCTTAGAGGCGACACGCTACGAGCAGTACTTC. Translating gives CASSLEATRYEQYF.

This clonotype has just a few counts. A read error may explain this, as a much larger clone is one base away. V is TRBV5-1 and J is TRBJ1-1, with a possible D match to TRBD1 (6 bases). The CDR3 is 15 amino acids. Per germline, CDR1 SGHRS and CDR2 YFSETQ. The V gene lost 6 bases and the J gene lost 2 bases, with 17 bases spanning the gap. The CDR3 is CASTGGAGINTEAFF. The DNA of the CDR3 is TGCGCCAGCACCGGGGGGGCAGGGATAAACACTGAAGCTTTCTTT.